This is a list of T cell receptor beta chains from one sample in a study of blood T cells in healthy people across ages. One entry per CDR3 protein, called by TCRdb with MiXCR from the 5' RACE reads. The sample carries about 1.6 million distinct CDR3 sequences, roughly a third recorded once. Sequencing was done on a sample of blood. The receptors here all came from a woman in her 30s in good health. Both conserved end residues are part of each CDR3. A D gene is named only where the DNA matches it firmly. Clone size, where shown, is once, few, many, or a class for clones that have expanded.

>14|TRBJ2-2|TRBV2|NA|TRBD2
TGTGCCAGCGTCGTCAGCGGGAGCACCGGGGAGCTGTTTTTT
CASVVSGSTGELFF
>15|TRBJ2-5|TRBV6-1|NA|TRBD2
TGTGCCAGCAGCCGGACTAGCGGAAATTACAATGAGCAGTACTTC
CASSRTSGNYNEQYF
>15|TRBJ2-7|TRBV27|many|NA
TGTGCCAGCAGTTTATCCCCAGGGAACTCCTACGAGCAGTACTTC
CASSLSPGNSYEQYF
>16|TRBJ2-7|TRBV9|few|TRBD2
TGTGCCAGCAGCGAGGGCCCTAGCGGGAGGAACTACGAGCAGTACTTC
CASSEGPSGRNYEQYF
>17|TRBJ2-3|TRBV19|NA|TRBD1
TGTGCCAGTAGTACCTACGGGACAGGGGCCGCCACAGATACGCAGTATTTT
CASSTYGTGAATDTQYF
>15|TRBJ2-5|TRBV20-1|NA|NA
TGCAGTGCTTCTCCCGCCCAGCGATTTGGGGATGAGCAGTACTTC
CSASPAQRFGDEQYF
>15|TRBJ2-7|TRBV27|few|NA
TGTGCCAGCAGTTTGAAGGCCGTCGGGGGCTACGAGCAGTACTTC
CASSLKAVGGYEQYF
>14|TRBJ1-6|TRBV7-9|NA|TRBD1
TGTGCCAGCAGCATGACAGGGCTGAATTCACCCCTCCACTTT
CASSMTGLNSPLHF
>16|TRBJ2-1|TRBV20-1|NA|TRBD2
TGCAGTGCTAGCTGGGCTAGCGGGAGGGTCGACAATGAGCAGTTCTTC
CSASWASGRVDNEQFF
>11|TRBJ2-1|TRBV20-1|NA|NA
TGCAGTGCTAGGGAGCCCCAGGGGCAGTTCTTC
CSAREPQGQFF
>15|TRBJ2-1|TRBV20-1|NA|TRBD2
TGCAGTGCTAAGACCGTAGCGGGGGGCTACAATGAGCAGTTCTTC
CSAKTVAGGYNEQFF
>17|TRBJ2-1|TRBV27|NA|TRBD2
TGTGCCAGCAGTCCCCTTGGGTGGGAGGGGAACTACAATGAGCAGTTCTTC
CASSPLGWEGNYNEQFF
>14|TRBJ1-2|TRBV11-2|few|NA
TGTGCCAGCAGCTTTGAAGGACCGGCGGGTGGCTACACCTTC
CASSFEGPAGGYTF
>16|TRBJ2-3|TRBV5-5|few|TRBD1
TGTGCCAGCAGCTTGGGCTGGACAGGGGGTACAGATACGCAGTATTTT
CASSLGWTGGTDTQYF
>13|TRBJ2-3|TRBV19|few|NA
TGTGCCAGCCGGGACTTTAGCACAGATACGCAGTATTTT
CASRDFSTDTQYF
>16|TRBJ2-3|TRBV20-1|many|NA
TGCAGTGCTGTGAATCCCGACGGTTCTAGCACAGATACGCAGTATTTT
CSAVNPDGSSTDTQYF
>16|TRBJ2-1|TRBV20-1|NA|TRBD2
TGCAGTGCTAGAGTTCAAACTAGCGATTCCTACAATGAGCAGTTCTTC
CSARVQTSDSYNEQFF
>15|TRBJ2-7|TRBV28|NA|NA
TGTGCCAGCAGCTTTCGGGTTCCTAGCTCCTACGAGCAGTACTTC
CASSFRVPSSYEQYF
>14|TRBJ2-5|TRBV3-1|few|TRBD2
TGTGCCAGCAGCCACGCGGGAGCCAAAGAGACCCAGTACTTC
CASSHAGAKETQYF
>18|TRBJ2-5|TRBV28|few|TRBD2
TGTGCCAGCAGCTCCGGGACTAGCGGGCCCACTTACCAAGAGACCCAGTACTTC
CASSSGTSGPTYQETQYF
>16|TRBJ2-5|TRBV6-6|NA|NA
TGTGCCAGCAGTTACACCCGGAGCTCGCGAAAAGAGACCCAGTACTTC
CASSYTRSSRKETQYF
>13|TRBJ1-2|TRBV5-1|NA|NA
TGCGCCAGCAGCTTGGTAGGGGGTGACGGCCACACCTTC
CASSLVGGDGHTF
>15|TRBJ2-5|TRBV3-1|few|NA
TGTGCCAGCAGCTTTCCCAGGCACGAAAGAGAGACCCAGTACTTC
CASSFPRHERETQYF
>14|TRBJ2-3|TRBV5-1|few|NA
TGCGCCAGCAGTACCGGACCCGGTACAGATACGCAGTATTTT
CASSTGPGTDTQYF
>15|TRBJ2-1|TRBV6-5|NA|TRBD1
TGTGCCAGCAGTGACCAGACAGGGGCTGTGAATGAGCAGTTCTTC
CASSDQTGAVNEQFF
>14|TRBJ2-7|TRBV20-1|NA|NA
TGCAGTGCCCCGGACGGGAGTAAGTCTTACGAGCAGTACTTC
CSAPDGSKSYEQYF
>20|TRBJ2-2|TRBV27|NA|NA
TGTGCCAGCAGTTTAGCTTGGGCCCCTTCGACAGGTCCTCGACCGGGGGAGCTGTTTTTT
CASSLAWAPSTGPRPGELFF
>15|TRBJ1-2|TRBV20-1|few|NA
TGCAGTGCGTCAGCGAGTGGGGGAGTAGTCTATGGCTACACCTTC
CSASASGGVVYGYTF
>16|TRBJ2-2|TRBV4-2|NA|NA
TGTGCCAGCAGCCAAGAGCTGGTTGCGAGCACCGGGGAGCTGTTTTTT
CASSQELVASTGELFF
>21|TRBJ2-1|TRBV11-2|few|TRBD2
TGTGCCAGCAGCCTCCTACGACTAGCGGGAGAGATAAAGAGCTCCTACAATGAGCAGTTCTTC
CASSLLRLAGEIKSSYNEQFF
>14|TRBJ1-1|TRBV5-6|NA|NA
TGTGCCAGCGGTAAAACGACAGGGAACACTGAAGCTTTCTTT
CASGKTTGNTEAFF
>15|TRBJ2-3|TRBV7-2|few|NA
TGTGCCAGCAGCCTAGGGGGGTGGATGGGGGATACGCAGTATTTT
CASSLGGWMGDTQYF
>14|TRBJ1-2|TRBV12-3/TRBV12-4|few|TRBD1
TGTGCCAGCAGTTTCTTTAAGACAGGGGCTGGCTACACCTTC
CASSFFKTGAGYTF
>14|TRBJ1-2|TRBV9|NA|NA
TGTGCCAGCAGCGTCGGGGACCGATCCTATGGCTACACCTTC
CASSVGDRSYGYTF
>15|TRBJ2-3|TRBV4-1|many|TRBD2
TGCGCCAGCAGCCAAGTGGGACTAGCCGGAGATACGCAGTATTTT
CASSQVGLAGDTQYF
>14|TRBJ2-1|TRBV20-1|NA|NA
TGCAGTGCTAGTGAGGACGTTGAGTACAATGAGCAGTTCTTC
CSASEDVEYNEQFF
>11|TRBJ2-5|TRBV2|few|NA
TGTGCCAGCTCAAAACAGGCGGCCCAGTACTTC
CASSKQAAQYF
>15|TRBJ2-7|TRBV7-9|few|TRBD2
TGTGCCAGCAGCTTAGAACTAGCGGAACCTTACGAGCAGTACTTC
CASSLELAEPYEQYF
>17|TRBJ2-1|TRBV28|NA|NA
TGTGCCAGCAGTTCACAGGGAACTATGAGCTCCTACAATGAGCAGTTCTTC
CASSSQGTMSSYNEQFF
>16|TRBJ2-7|TRBV4-2|NA|TRBD2
TGTGCCAGCAGCCCCGGGAGAGCGGGGGGCGCCTACGAGCAGTACTTC
CASSPGRAGGAYEQYF
>15|TRBJ2-1|TRBV11-2|NA|TRBD1
TGTGCCAGCAGCTTAACCATGCCCGGGACAGAAGGCCAGTTCTTC
CASSLTMPGTEGQFF
>12|TRBJ1-4|TRBV10-3|NA|NA
TGTGCCATCAGCGGGGGTAATGAAAAACTGTTTTTT
CAISGGNEKLFF
>15|TRBJ2-3|TRBV5-1|NA|TRBD1
TGCGCCGGCAGCCCGGGACAGGGGATCGCAGATACGCAGTATTTT
CAGSPGQGIADTQYF
>16|TRBJ2-6|TRBV5-1|few|NA
TGCGCCAGCAGCTTGTCTAGCGCCTTCGGGGCCAACGTCCTGACTTTC
CASSLSSAFGANVLTF
>13|TRBJ2-3|TRBV13|NA|NA
TGTGCCAGCAGCCAGTTTGGGCCAGATACGCAGTATTTT
CASSQFGPDTQYF
>16|TRBJ2-5|TRBV7-9|few|NA
TGTGCCAGCAGTCCCGACCGGGGATCCGTTTGGGAGACCCAGTACTTC
CASSPDRGSVWETQYF
>8|TRBJ2-3|TRBV20-1|NA|NA
TGCAGTGTTTATACGCAGTATTTT
CSVYTQYF
>15|TRBJ2-1|TRBV7-9|few|TRBD2
TGTGCCAGCAGCGGTACTAGCGGGGGATACAGTGAGCAGTTCTTC
CASSGTSGGYSEQFF
>12|TRBJ1-2|TRBV29-1|NA|NA
TGCAGCGTTGACATCGACAGGAGTGGCTACACCTTC
CSVDIDRSGYTF
>20|TRBJ2-3|TRBV4-2|NA|TRBD2
TGTGCCAGCAGCCGCGGGGGGCTAGCGGGAGGGCCTGTAAGCACAGATACGCAGTATTTT
CASSRGGLAGGPVSTDTQYF
>12|TRBJ2-3|TRBV20-1|NA|NA
TGCAGTGCGCCCCCCGAGTGGGATACGCAGTATTTT
CSAPPEWDTQYF
>14|TRBJ1-1|TRBV7-9|NA|NA
TGTGCCAGCAGCCCCTACAGGGTTATAACTGAAGCTTTCTTT
CASSPYRVITEAFF